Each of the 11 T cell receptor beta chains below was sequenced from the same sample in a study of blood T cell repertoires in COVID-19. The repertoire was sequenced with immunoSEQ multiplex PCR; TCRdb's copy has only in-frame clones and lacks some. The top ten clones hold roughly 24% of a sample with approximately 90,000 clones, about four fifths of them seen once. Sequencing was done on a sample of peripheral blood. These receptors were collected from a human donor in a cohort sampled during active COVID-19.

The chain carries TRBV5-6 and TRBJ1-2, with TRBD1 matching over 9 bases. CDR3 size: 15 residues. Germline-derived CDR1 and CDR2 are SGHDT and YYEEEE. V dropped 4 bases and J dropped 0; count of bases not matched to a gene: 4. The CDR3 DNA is TGTGCCAGCAGCGGGACAGGGATCTCTAACTATGGCTACACCTTC. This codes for CASSGTGISNYGYTF.

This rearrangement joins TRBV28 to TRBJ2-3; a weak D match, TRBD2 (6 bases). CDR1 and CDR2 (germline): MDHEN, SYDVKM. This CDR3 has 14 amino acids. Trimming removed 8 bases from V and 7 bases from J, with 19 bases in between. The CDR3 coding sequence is TGTGCCAGCCGTGAGCGGGCCCCTGGGAATACGCAGTATTTT. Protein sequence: CASRERAPGNTQYF.

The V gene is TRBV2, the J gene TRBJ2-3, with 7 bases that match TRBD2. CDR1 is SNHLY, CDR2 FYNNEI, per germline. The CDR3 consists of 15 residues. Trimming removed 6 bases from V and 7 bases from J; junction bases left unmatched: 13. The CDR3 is CASRIPSGGGYTQYF. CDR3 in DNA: TGTGCCAGCAGGATCCCGTCGGGAGGAGGATATACGCAGTATTTT.

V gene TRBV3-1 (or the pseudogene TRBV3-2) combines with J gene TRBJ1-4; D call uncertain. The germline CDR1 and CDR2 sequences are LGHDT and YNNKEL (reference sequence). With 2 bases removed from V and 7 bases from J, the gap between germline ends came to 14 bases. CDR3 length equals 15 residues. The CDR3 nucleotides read TGTGCCAGCAGCCAAAGTCCATCATTCGGTGAAAAACTGTTTTTT. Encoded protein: CASSQSPSFGEKLFF.

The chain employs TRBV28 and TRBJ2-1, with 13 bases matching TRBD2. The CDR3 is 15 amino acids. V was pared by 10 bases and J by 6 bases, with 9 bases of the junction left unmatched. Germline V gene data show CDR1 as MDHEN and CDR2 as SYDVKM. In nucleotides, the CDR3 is TGTGCCACCCACGGGACTAGCGGGATATTCAATGAGCAGTTCTTC. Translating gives CATHGTSGIFNEQFF.

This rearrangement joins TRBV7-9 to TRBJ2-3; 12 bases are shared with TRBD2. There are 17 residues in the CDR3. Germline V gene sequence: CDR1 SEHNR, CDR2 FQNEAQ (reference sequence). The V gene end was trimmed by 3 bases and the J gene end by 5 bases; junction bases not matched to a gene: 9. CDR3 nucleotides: TGTGCCAGCAGCTTTTCTAGCGGGAGGGCCGTGGGAGATACGCAGTATTTT. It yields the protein CASSFSSGRAVGDTQYF. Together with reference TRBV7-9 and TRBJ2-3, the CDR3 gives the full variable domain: DTGVSQNPRHKITKRGQNVTFRCDPISEHNRLYWYRQTLGQGPEFLTYFQNEAQLEKSRLLSDRFSAERPKGSFSTLEIQRTEQGDSAMYLCASSFSSGRAVGDTQYFGPGTRLTVL.

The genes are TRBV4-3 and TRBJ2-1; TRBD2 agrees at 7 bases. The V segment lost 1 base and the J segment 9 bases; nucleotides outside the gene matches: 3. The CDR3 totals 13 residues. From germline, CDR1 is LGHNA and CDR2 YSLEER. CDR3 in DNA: TGCGCCAGCAGCCAAGCGTCGGGAGGTGAGCAGTTCTTC. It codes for CASSQASGGEQFF.

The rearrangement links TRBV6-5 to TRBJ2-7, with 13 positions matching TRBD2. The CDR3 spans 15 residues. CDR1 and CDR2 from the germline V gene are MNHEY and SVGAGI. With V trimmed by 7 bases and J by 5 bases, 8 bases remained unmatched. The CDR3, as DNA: TGTGCCAGCAAGTCCCGGACTAGCGGGAGAGACGAGCAGTACTTC. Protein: CASKSRTSGRDEQYF.

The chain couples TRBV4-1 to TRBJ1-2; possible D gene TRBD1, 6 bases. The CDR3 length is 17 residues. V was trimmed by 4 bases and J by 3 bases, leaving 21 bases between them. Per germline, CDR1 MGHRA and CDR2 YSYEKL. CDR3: CASSPGGQVQGYYGYTF. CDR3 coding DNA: TGCGCCAGCAGCCCGGGGGGGCAAGTTCAGGGTTACTATGGCTACACCTTC.

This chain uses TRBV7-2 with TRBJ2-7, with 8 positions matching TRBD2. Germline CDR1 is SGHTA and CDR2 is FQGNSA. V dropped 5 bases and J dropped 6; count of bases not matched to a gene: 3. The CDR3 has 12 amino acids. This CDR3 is CASSRTSSEQYF. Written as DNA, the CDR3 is TGTGCCAGCAGCCGGACTAGCTCCGAGCAGTACTTC.

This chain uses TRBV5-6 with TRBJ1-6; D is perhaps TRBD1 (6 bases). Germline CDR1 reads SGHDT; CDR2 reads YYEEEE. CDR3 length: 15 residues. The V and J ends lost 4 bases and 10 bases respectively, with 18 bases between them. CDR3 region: CASSPRWGGLSPLHF. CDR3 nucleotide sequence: TGTGCCAGCAGCCCACGGTGGGGGGGCTTGTCACCCCTCCACTTT.